A single T cell receptor (beta chain) is shown here with its context. This entry comes from a study of T cells in Graves' hyperthyroidism and ophthalmopathy. About the research overall: Specimen type is peripheral blood, collected at initial diagnosis prior to any treatment.

Using RNA transcripts as the source, TCR beta CDR3 regions were amplified. First-round RT-PCR with HTBI primers amplified the TCR CDR3 region. TCRdb re-called the multiplex PCR reads through MiXCR, storing one row per CDR3 protein. Among nearly 750,000 distinct CDR3 sequences listed, 30% to 40% were seen once. Criteria for exclusion of patients were uncontrolled infection, other autoimmune disease, pregnancy or lactation. PBMCs were derived from around 10 ml fresh peripheral blood. CDR3 length: 14 amino acids. Germline V gene sequence: CDR1 SGHRS, CDR2 YFSETQ. Trimming at V came to 1 base and at J to 7 bases, leaving 4 bases not matched to a gene.

The V and J genes are TRBV5-1 and TRBJ1-5, with 8 bases identical to TRBD1. Specimen: blood. This sequence was found in a woman in her thirties or forties with Graves' hyperthyroidism. The CDR3 sequence: CASSLQGATQPQHF. The CDR3 bases are TGCGCCAGCAGCTTGCAGGGGGCGACGCAGCCCCAGCATTTT.